This T cell receptor beta chain emerged from a study of T cells in Graves' hyperthyroidism and ophthalmopathy. When ophthalmopathy did not progress within 18 months, Graves' hyperthyroidism was considered stable. This clonotype has only a few counts. Its matching antigen is unknown. TCR beta CDR3 region amplification was performed from RNA transcripts. HTBI primers were the set used in a first-round RT-PCR of the TCR CDR3. TCRdb reprocessed the multiplex PCR reads with MiXCR, giving one entry per CDR3 protein. This table holds approximately 590,000 distinct CDR3 sequences, about a sixth found once. Study-wide results and caveats: Researchers found most expanded thyroid clonotypes above 0.001 in blood as well. Stable hyperthyroidism was told apart from ophthalmopathy by a model built on 13 V-J features. The model made its ophthalmopathy prediction, and onset followed a median roughly six months later.

This CDR3 is built from 16 residues. Trimming removed 2 bases from V and 2 bases from J; junction bases left unmatched: 7. Germline V gives CDR1 LNHNV, CDR2 YYDKDF (reference sequence). The material sequenced was blood. This TCR derives from a woman in her thirties with Graves' hyperthyroidism. V and J are TRBV15 and TRBJ2-7, with TRBD2 matching over 9 bases. The CDR3 DNA follows: TGTGCCACCAGCAGAATAGCGGGAGCCGTACCCTACGAGCAGTACTTC. Translated: CATSRIAGAVPYEQYF.